Shown below are 5 T cell receptor beta chains from a single sample sequenced in a study of CD8 T cells in ankylosing spondylitis. Study-level results: One TCR beta motif, made up of under ten highly homologous variants, appeared characteristic of ankylosing spondylitis blood.

Antigens for these TCRs are unknown. TCRdb processed the 5' RACE reads anew with MiXCR; each CDR3 protein has one entry. The profile shows 700,000 or so distinct CDR3 sequences, 15% to 20% of them singletons. The material sequenced was blood, either unsorted or a sorted T cell fraction (not recorded which). Source of these receptors: a male donor with ankylosing spondylitis.

The rearrangement links TRBV12-3 or TRBV12-4 to TRBJ1-2, with 9 bases aligning to TRBD1. This CDR3 comprises 13 residues. The V gene end was trimmed by 5 bases and the J gene end by 8 bases; junction bases not matched to a gene: 6. CDR3 sequence reads: CASSAQGAGGYTF. CDR3 in DNA: TGTGCCAGCAGTGCACAGGGGGCGGGGGGCTACACCTTC.

This clonotype was picked up a small number of times. This chain links TRBV6-5 with TRBJ2-2, with D tentatively TRBD1 or TRBD2 (5 bases each). Germline CDR1 MNHEY, CDR2 SVGAGI. V lost 2 bases, J lost 2 bases, and 9 bases lay in between. The CDR3 length is 15 residues. CDR3 nucleotides: TGTGCCAGCAGTTACGGGACGGAAAACACCGGGGAGCTGTTTTTT. Its protein product is CASSYGTENTGELFF.

As DNA, the CDR3 is TGCAGTGCTAGAGGGGGGACCGCCACTGAAGCTTTCTTT. Translated, it gives CSARGGTATEAFF. The chain has TRBV20-1 and TRBJ1-1; a weak D match, TRBD1 (5 bases). The CDR3 loop spans 13 amino acids. V lost 1 base and J lost 4, with 10 bases in between. Germline CDR1 is DFQATT and CDR2 is SNEGSKA (reference sequence).

The chain recombines TRBV28 with TRBJ2-1; D might be TRBD1 (6 bases). The V gene lost 8 bases and the J gene lost 6 bases, with 14 bases spanning the gap. Germline V gene sequence: CDR1 MDHEN, CDR2 SYDVKM. This CDR3 contains 13 residues. The CDR3 loop reads CASRTDPSNEQFF. The DNA of the CDR3 is TGTGCCAGCCGGACAGACCCGTCCAATGAGCAGTTCTTC. The whole variable domain, filled in from reference TRBV28 and TRBJ2-1, reads DVKVTQSSRYLVKRTGEKVFLECVQDMDHENMFWYRQDPGLGLRLIYFSYDVKMKEKGDIPEGYSVSREKKERFSLILESASTNQTSMYLCASRTDPSNEQFFGPGTRLTVL.

This chain connects TRBV11-2 to TRBJ1-4; D is undetermined. Trimming removed 5 bases from V and 0 bases from J, with 4 bases in between. CDR1 is SGHAT, CDR2 FQNNGV, per germline. The CDR3 runs to 13 residues. This chain's CDR3 is CASSMATNEKLFF. For the CDR3, the DNA is TGTGCCAGCAGCATGGCAACTAATGAAAAACTGTTTTTT.